Presented here are 19 T cell receptor beta chains from one specimen sequenced in a study of OX40 agonist ivuxolimab in advanced cancers. Sequencing used immunoSEQ multiplex PCR; TCRdb keeps in-frame clones, though not all of them. The table records around 72,000 clones, around 90% of them present only once. The sample was CD4+ or CD8+ T cells sorted from blood, taken in a trial of the OX40 agonist ivuxolimab. These receptors all stem from an adult with an advanced solid tumor such as melanoma, head and neck, liver or kidney cancer.

V and J are TRBV6-5 and TRBJ1-5, with 8 nucleotides matching TRBD1. Germline loops: CDR1 MNHEY, CDR2 SVGAGI. The V gene end was trimmed by 4 bases and the J gene end by 4 bases; junction bases not matched to a gene: 6. The CDR3 spans 15 residues. The CDR3 nucleotides are TGTGCCAGCAGTTTCAGGCAGGGGGCGAATCAGCCCCAGCATTTT. Amino acid sequence: CASSFRQGANQPQHF.

The chain has TRBV7-8 and TRBJ1-2; TRBD1 matches at 7 bases. Germline V gives CDR1 SGHVS, CDR2 FQNEAQ. The J segment lost 4 bases and the V segment lost 5 bases, leaving 1 base of the junction unmatched. The CDR3 sequence is 12 residues long. The CDR3 spells CASSAGGYGYTF. CDR3 sequence (DNA): TGTGCCAGCAGCGCAGGGGGCTATGGCTACACCTTC.

The V and J genes are TRBV7-6 and TRBJ2-3; no firm D call. Germline CDR1 and CDR2: SGHVS and FNYEAQ. The CDR3 is 12 residues long. Trimming left V 5 bases short and J 6 bases short, with 9 bases between. CDR3 sequence: CASSPGLDTQYF. The CDR3 nucleotides are TGTGCCAGCAGCCCCGGCCTGGATACGCAGTATTTT.

CDR3 residues: CASSGGVNTEAFF. Here the CDR3 DNA reads TGTGCCAGCAGCGGGGGCGTGAACACTGAAGCTTTCTTT. The chain carries TRBV7-3 and TRBJ1-1, with D perhaps TRBD1 (6 bases). The V gene's germline CDR1 is SGHTA and CDR2 FQGTGA. The length of the CDR3 is 13 residues. V lost 5 bases and J lost 0, with 7 bases in between. Full variable domain (rest looked up from reference TRBV7-3 and TRBJ1-1): GAGVSQTPSNKVTEKGKYVELRCDPISGHTALYWYRQSLGQGPEFLIYFQGTGAADDSGLPNDRFFAVRPEGSVSTLKIQRTERGDSAVYLCASSGGVNTEAFFGQGTRLTVV.

As regards this clone: The limits of the CDR3 on the DNA are not certain, so only TCRdb's listed CDR3 is given. The chain has TRBV28 and TRBJ2-2. The CDR3 has 18 amino acids, counting both end residues. From germline, CDR1 is MDHEN and CDR2 SYDVKM. The CDR3 is CASSSSGKGRNEHRGAVF.

This chain links TRBV6-6 with TRBJ2-1, with 11 positions matching TRBD2. V was pared by 0 bases and J by 8 bases, with 3 bases of the junction left unmatched. This CDR3 contains 15 residues. Germline V gene sequence: CDR1 MNHNY, CDR2 SVGAGI (reference sequence). The CDR3 reads CASSYSSGRADEQFF. CDR3 in DNA: TGTGCCAGCAGTTACTCTAGCGGGAGGGCCGATGAGCAGTTCTTC.

The chain uses TRBV7-8 and TRBJ2-1; tentatively, D is TRBD1 (6 bases). Between the trimmed V and J ends, which lost 8 bases and 3 bases, there was a span of 14 bases. The CDR3 sequence is 14 residues long. CDR1 and CDR2 from the germline V gene are SGHVS and FQNEAQ. DNA of the CDR3: TGTGCCAGCTCTAATACAGGGAGCTACAATGAGCAGTTCTTC. The encoded protein is CASSNTGSYNEQFF. The whole variable domain, filled in from reference TRBV7-8 and TRBJ2-1, reads GAGVSQSPRYKVAKRGQDVALRCDPISGHVSLFWYQQALGQGPEFLTYFQNEAQLDKSGLPSDRFFAERPEGSVSTLKIQRTQQEDSAVYLCASSNTGSYNEQFFGPGTRLTVL.

The chain couples TRBV4-1 to TRBJ2-2; D may be TRBD2 (6 bases). The CDR3 sequence is 17 residues long. Germline CDR1 and CDR2: MGHRA and YSYEKL. The V end lost 3 bases, the J end lost 4 bases, and 18 bases lay between the germline ends. CDR3 loop: CASSQHLGSGGTGELFF. The CDR3 nucleotides are TGCGCCAGCAGCCAGCACCTCGGGAGTGGTGGCACCGGGGAGCTGTTTTTT.

The rearrangement joins TRBV6-5 to TRBJ1-1, with D tentatively TRBD1 (6 bases). CDR3 length equals 14 residues. In germline, CDR1 is MNHEY, CDR2 SVGAGI. The germline V and J ends were trimmed by 6 bases and 5 bases, with 16 bases remaining between them. CDR3 bases: TGTGCCAGCAGGCCAGTGGGGCAGGGGACTGAAGCTTTCTTT. It yields the protein CASRPVGQGTEAFF.

V is TRBV10-1 and J is TRBJ2-4; D assignment may be TRBD1 or TRBD2 (7 bases each). Germline loops: CDR1 WNHNN, CDR2 SYGVQD (reference sequence). Trimming stripped 3 bases from V and 8 bases from J, with 17 bases between. This CDR3 has 15 amino acids. CDR3 coding DNA: TGCGCCAGCAGTGATTCAGGGGGGGCGTTGGACATTCAGTACTTC. Translated, it gives CASSDSGGALDIQYF.

V gene TRBV9 combines with J gene TRBJ1-4; no clear D. The V end lost 2 bases, the J end lost 13 bases, and 15 bases lay between the germline ends. The CDR3 covers 13 residues. Germline loops: CDR1 SGDLS, CDR2 YYNGEE. The CDR3 sequence is CASSVAPGRRLFF. CDR3 coding DNA: TGTGCCAGCAGCGTTGCCCCGGGGAGGAGACTGTTTTTT.

The chain uses TRBV5-4 and TRBJ1-2; D perhaps matches TRBD1 (6 bases). Germline CDR1 SGHNT, CDR2 YYREEE (reference sequence). This CDR3 has 16 residues. The V gene lost 4 bases and the J gene lost 0 bases, with 16 bases spanning the gap. The CDR3 sequence: CASSAPGTKANYGYTF. As DNA, the CDR3 is TGTGCCAGCAGCGCCCCCGGGACAAAAGCTAACTATGGCTACACCTTC.

The rearrangement links TRBV6-5 to TRBJ1-1; D is possibly TRBD1 (6 bases). Trimming took off 0 bases at V and 0 bases at J, with 8 bases between the two ends. Germline V gene data show CDR1 as MNHEY and CDR2 as SVGAGI. This CDR3 is 15 amino acids long. In DNA form, the CDR3 reads TGTGCCAGCAGTTACTCCGACAGGATGAACACTGAAGCTTTCTTT. Encoded protein: CASSYSDRMNTEAFF.

This clone has just a few counts. The genes are TRBV28 and TRBJ1-1; D is possibly TRBD1 (5 bases). The length of the CDR3 is 15 residues. Between the trimmed V and J ends, which lost 6 bases and 4 bases, there was a span of 18 bases. Germline V gene lookup returns CDR1 MDHEN and CDR2 SYDVKM. CDR3 DNA: TGTGCCAGCAGGACTGCGGGGTCAAGGGGCACTGAAGCTTTCTTT. It encodes CASRTAGSRGTEAFF. The entire variable domain, with the rest obtained from reference TRBV28 and TRBJ1-1, is as follows: DVKVTQSSRYLVKRTGEKVFLECVQDMDHENMFWYRQDPGLGLRLIYFSYDVKMKEKGDIPEGYSVSREKKERFSLILESASTNQTSMYLCASRTAGSRGTEAFFGQGTRLTVV.

The chain recombines TRBV7-8 with TRBJ1-5; D unclear. The CDR3 loop spans 12 amino acids. The V and J ends lost 5 bases and 3 bases respectively, with 5 bases between them. In germline, CDR1 is SGHVS, CDR2 FQNEAQ. CDR3 sequence reads: CASSTLNQPQHF. The CDR3 DNA reads TGTGCCAGCAGCACCCTCAATCAGCCCCAGCATTTT.

The chain couples TRBV7-2 to TRBJ1-2; TRBD1 matches 7 bases. V gave up 1 base and J gave up 8 bases; unmatched junction bases: 10. This CDR3 is built from 15 residues. Germline V lookup: CDR1 SGHTA, CDR2 FQGNSA. The CDR3 is CASSLVGRGSYGYTF. As DNA, the CDR3 is TGTGCCAGCAGCTTAGTAGGCAGGGGGAGCTACGGCTACACCTTC.

This clone was seen a handful of times. This rearrangement joins TRBV30 to TRBJ1-2, with no clear D. Per the germline V gene, CDR1 is GTSNPN and CDR2 is SVGIG (reference sequence). With 5 bases removed from V and 4 bases from J, the gap between germline ends came to 8 bases. The CDR3 runs 11 residues. CDR3 in amino acids: CAWGRGYGYTF. CDR3 sequence (DNA): TGTGCCTGGGGGAGAGGCTATGGCTACACCTTC.

This chain joins TRBV5-1 and TRBJ1-1, with D perhaps TRBD1 (5 bases). The germline V gene has CDR1 SGHRS and CDR2 YFSETQ. V lost 0 bases and J lost 1, with 7 bases in between. The CDR3 length is 14 residues. The CDR3 spells CASSLGRGNTEAFF. CDR3 DNA sequence: TGCGCCAGCAGCTTGGGAAGGGGGAACACTGAAGCTTTCTTT.

This chain connects TRBV7-3 to TRBJ2-1; 11 positions agree with TRBD1. In germline, CDR1 is SGHTA, CDR2 FQGTGA. The junction had 6 bases not matched to a gene; V was cut back by 6 bases and J by 8 bases. The CDR3 sequence is 14 residues long. This CDR3 is CASRVPGQGDEQFF. The CDR3 DNA reads TGTGCCAGCAGGGTCCCGGGACAGGGGGATGAGCAGTTCTTC.